These T cell receptor beta chains were read from a single sample in a study of T cell responses to AZD1222 COVID-19 vaccine. Only in-frame clones appear in the TCRdb table, and some are missing; sequencing was by immunoSEQ multiplex PCR. The sample has tens of thousands of clones, around 88% seen once. The specimen was peripheral blood, collected on day 0 of AZD1222 vaccination. All receptors come from an adult in good health. CDR3s include the opening cysteine and the closing phenylalanine or tryptophan. The D gene is left open where the match is weak. Clone sizes are given selectively: once, few, many, or a class where the clone is expanded.

v_gene	j_gene	abundance	d_gene	CDR3aa	CDR3nt
TRBV6-5	TRBJ2-1	once	.	CASSNFGGYEQFF	TGTGCCAGCAGCAATTTCGGAGGGTATGAGCAGTTCTTC
TRBV7-6	TRBJ2-3	once	TRBD2	CASSLEGLAGGPNTQYF	TGTGCCAGCAGCTTAGAAGGGCTGGCGGGAGGTCCAAATACGCAGTATTTT
TRBV5-1	TRBJ2-3	.	TRBD2	CASSRTSGGLSTDTQYF	TGCGCCAGCAGCCGGACTAGCGGGGGGTTGAGCACAGATACGCAGTATTTT
TRBV7-9	TRBJ2-7	.	.	CASLTQGSGVYEQYF	TGTGCCAGTTTAACGCAGGGCTCTGGGGTCTACGAGCAGTACTTC
TRBV19	TRBJ1-2	.	.	CASSGQTNYGYTF	TGTGCCAGTAGTGGACAGACTAACTATGGCTACACCTTC
TRBV7-2	TRBJ1-2	.	TRBD1	CASSLGQGRGYTF	TGTGCCAGCAGCTTGGGACAGGGCCGCGGCTACACCTTC
TRBV27	TRBJ2-7	.	.	CASSQGSHEQYF	TGTGCCAGCAGTCAGGGGTCCCACGAGCAGTACTTC
TRBV5-4	TRBJ2-7	.	.	CASSSTGAEQYF	TGTGCCAGCAGCTCGACAGGTGCCGAGCAGTACTTC
TRBV27	TRBJ1-1	.	.	CASSFSGVGTEAFF	TGTGCCAGCAGTTTCTCCGGGGTCGGCACTGAAGCTTTCTTT
TRBV27	TRBJ2-7	once	.	CASSFDGSLFYEQYF	TGTGCCAGCAGTTTCGACGGTTCGCTTTTCTACGAGCAGTACTTC
TRBV10-3	TRBJ2-1	.	TRBD2	CAIRKTSGGSLEQFF	TGTGCCATCAGAAAGACTAGCGGGGGGAGTCTTGAGCAGTTCTTC
TRBV7-3	TRBJ2-1	once	.	CASSSPPGGSIHNEQFF	TGTGCCAGCAGCTCCCCGCCCGGCGGGTCGATTCACAATGAGCAGTTCTTC
TRBV5-5	TRBJ1-4	once	.	CASSLGDATNEKLFF	TGTGCCAGCAGCTTAGGGGACGCAACTAATGAAAAACTGTTTTTT
TRBV27	TRBJ2-7	.	.	CASCGLPTGEQYF	TGTGCCAGCTGCGGACTCCCAACAGGGGAGCAGTACTTC
TRBV6-2/TRBV6-3	TRBJ2-5	.	TRBD1	CASSPPPRQGPTETQYF	TGTGCCAGCAGTCCCCCCCCTCGACAGGGGCCGACGGAGACCCAGTACTTC
TRBV7-2	TRBJ2-2	.	.	CASSLAYRAVNTGELFF	TGTGCCAGCAGCTTAGCCTACAGGGCTGTGAACACCGGGGAGCTGTTTTTT
TRBV5-1	TRBJ1-4	.	TRBD1	CASSEQGPGEKLFF	TGCGCCAGCAGCGAACAGGGGCCGGGGGAAAAACTGTTTTTT
TRBV29-1	TRBJ1-5	few	TRBD1	CSVETGFNQPQHF	TGCAGCGTTGAGACAGGGTTCAATCAGCCCCAGCATTTT
TRBV9	TRBJ2-2	.	.	CASSVGVREDGELFF	TGTGCCAGCAGCGTAGGGGTAAGGGAGGACGGGGAGCTGTTTTTT
TRBV10-3	TRBJ2-7	few	.	CAISESLRADEQYF	TGTGCCATCAGTGAGTCTCTCAGGGCCGACGAGCAGTACTTC
TRBV9	TRBJ2-1	.	.	CASEDRGDNEQFF	TGTGCCAGCGAAGATCGCGGTGACAATGAGCAGTTCTTC
TRBV2	TRBJ2-7	.	TRBD1	CASARTGGGNYEQYF	TGTGCCAGCGCCCGGACAGGGGGCGGGAACTACGAGCAGTACTTC
TRBV5-6	TRBJ2-7	.	.	CASSSRHYEQYF	TGTGCCAGCAGCTCCCGTCACTACGAGCAGTACTTC
TRBV2	TRBJ1-1	.	.	CASSPAAGRTEAFF	TGTGCCAGCAGCCCGGCGGCAGGGAGGACTGAAGCTTTCTTT
TRBV5-1	TRBJ2-7	.	TRBD2	CASSWGGPPLPEQYF	TGCGCCAGCAGCTGGGGGGGACCGCCCCTCCCCGAGCAGTACTTC
TRBV7-6	TRBJ1-4	.	.	CASSETGSVERTNEKLFF	TGTGCCAGCAGCGAAACAGGGTCGGTGGAAAGAACTAATGAAAAACTGTTTTTT
TRBV24-1	TRBJ2-7	.	.	CATSDSHGTYEQYF	TGTGCCACCAGTGATTCCCACGGAACCTACGAGCAGTACTTC
TRBV29-1	TRBJ1-4	.	.	CSVQEMGKLFF	TGCAGCGTCCAGGAGATGGGGAAACTGTTTTTT
TRBV4-3	TRBJ2-7	.	.	CASSQGPGVSVSYEQYF	TGCGCCAGCAGCCAAGGTCCGGGAGTAAGTGTTTCCTACGAGCAGTACTTC
TRBV7-6	TRBJ2-5	.	.	CASSLVSAEGGETQYF	TGTGCCAGCAGCTTAGTCTCTGCGGAGGGTGGGGAGACCCAGTACTTC
TRBV15	TRBJ2-5	.	.	CATSSKIKYPAAQYF	TGTGCCACCAGCAGCAAAATCAAATACCCGGCGGCCCAGTACTTC
TRBV20-1	TRBJ2-5	once	.	CSASNGVITKTQYF	TGCAGTGCTAGTAATGGGGTGATCACGAAGACCCAGTACTTC
TRBV5-1	TRBJ2-5	.	.	CASSLPQGKETQYF	TGCGCCAGCAGCTTGCCCCAAGGGAAAGAGACCCAGTACTTC
TRBV9	TRBJ2-5	once	TRBD2	CASSAGTSGGETQYF	TGTGCCAGCAGCGCCGGGACTAGCGGGGGAGAGACCCAGTACTTC
TRBV28	TRBJ2-7	.	.	CASSQVRGAGGGIYEQYF	TGTGCCAGCAGTCAAGTACGGGGGGCAGGGGGTGGAATCTACGAGCAGTACTTC
TRBV15	TRBJ2-7	once	.	CATEPSDLPGEQYF	TGTGCCACCGAGCCCTCGGACTTGCCGGGCGAGCAGTACTTC
TRBV29-1	TRBJ1-2	.	TRBD1	CSVVNLTGEYGYTF	TGCAGCGTTGTTAACTTAACAGGGGAATATGGCTACACCTTC
TRBV6-5	TRBJ2-3	.	.	CASSYGNDGNTQYF	TGTGCCAGCAGTTACGGTAATGATGGAAATACGCAGTATTTT
TRBV29-1	TRBJ2-1	.	TRBD2	CSVEGLAGISYNEQFF	TGCAGCGTTGAAGGACTAGCGGGCATCTCCTACAATGAGCAGTTCTTC
TRBV5-1	TRBJ2-3	few	.	CASSLERSTDTQYF	TGCGCCAGCAGCTTGGAGAGGAGCACAGATACGCAGTATTTT